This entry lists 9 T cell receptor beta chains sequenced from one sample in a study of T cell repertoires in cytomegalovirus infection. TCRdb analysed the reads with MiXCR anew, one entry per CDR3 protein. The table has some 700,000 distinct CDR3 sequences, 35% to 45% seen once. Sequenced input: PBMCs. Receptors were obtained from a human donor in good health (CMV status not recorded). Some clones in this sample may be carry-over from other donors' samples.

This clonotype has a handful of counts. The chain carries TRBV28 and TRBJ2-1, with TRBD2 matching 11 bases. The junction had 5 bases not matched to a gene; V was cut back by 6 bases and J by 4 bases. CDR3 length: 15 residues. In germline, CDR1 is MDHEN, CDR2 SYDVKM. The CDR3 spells CASSELAGEYNEQFF. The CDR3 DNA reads TGTGCCAGCAGCGAACTAGCGGGGGAATACAATGAGCAGTTCTTC.

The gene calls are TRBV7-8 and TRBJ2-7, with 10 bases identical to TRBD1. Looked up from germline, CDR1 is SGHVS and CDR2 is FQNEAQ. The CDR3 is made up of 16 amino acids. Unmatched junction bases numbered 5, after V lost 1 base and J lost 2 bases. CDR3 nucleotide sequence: TGTGCCAGCAGCTTAGTCGGACAGGGGGTCCCCTACGAGCAGTACTTC. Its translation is CASSLVGQGVPYEQYF.

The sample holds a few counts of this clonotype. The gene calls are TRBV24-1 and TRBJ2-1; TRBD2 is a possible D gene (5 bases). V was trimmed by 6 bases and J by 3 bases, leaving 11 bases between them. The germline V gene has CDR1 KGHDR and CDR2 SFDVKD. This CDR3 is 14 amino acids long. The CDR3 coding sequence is TGTGCCACCAGTTCAGCGGTAGACTACAATGAGCAGTTCTTC. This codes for CATSSAVDYNEQFF.

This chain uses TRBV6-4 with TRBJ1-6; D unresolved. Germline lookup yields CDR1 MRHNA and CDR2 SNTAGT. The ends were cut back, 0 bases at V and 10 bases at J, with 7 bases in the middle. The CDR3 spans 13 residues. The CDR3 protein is CASSDSGNSPLHF. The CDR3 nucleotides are TGTGCCAGCAGTGACTCTGGGAACTCACCCCTCCACTTT.

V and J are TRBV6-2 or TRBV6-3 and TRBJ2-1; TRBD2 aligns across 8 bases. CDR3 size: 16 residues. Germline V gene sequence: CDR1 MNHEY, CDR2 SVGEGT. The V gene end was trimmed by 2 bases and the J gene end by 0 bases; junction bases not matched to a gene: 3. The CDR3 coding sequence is TGTGCCAGCAGTTACCAGGCGGGGGGCTCCTACAATGAGCAGTTCTTC. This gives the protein CASSYQAGGSYNEQFF.

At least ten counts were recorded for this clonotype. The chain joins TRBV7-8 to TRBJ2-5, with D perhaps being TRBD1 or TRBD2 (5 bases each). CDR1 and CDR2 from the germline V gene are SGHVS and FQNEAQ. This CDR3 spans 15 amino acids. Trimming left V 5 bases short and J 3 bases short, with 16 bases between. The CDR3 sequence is CASSQVGQGEETQYF. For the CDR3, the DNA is TGTGCCAGCAGCCAAGTCGGCCAGGGAGAAGAGACCCAGTACTTC.

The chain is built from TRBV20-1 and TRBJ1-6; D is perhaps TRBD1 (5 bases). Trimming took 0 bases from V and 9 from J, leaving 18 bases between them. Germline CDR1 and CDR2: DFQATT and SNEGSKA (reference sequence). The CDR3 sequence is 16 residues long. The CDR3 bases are TGCAGTGCTAGAGATTTGGGGGGAGCAACGGGTTCACCCCTCCACTTT. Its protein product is CSARDLGGATGSPLHF.

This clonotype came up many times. The CDR3 DNA sequence: TGTGCCAGCAGGATGAGGAGCGGTACCTACGAGCAGTACTTC. Amino acid sequence: CASRMRSGTYEQYF. The V call is TRBV7-8, the J call TRBJ2-7; D perhaps matches TRBD2 (5 bases). The germline V and J ends were trimmed by 6 bases and 2 bases, with 14 bases remaining between them. Germline assignment: CDR1 SGHVS and CDR2 FQNEAQ. This CDR3 is 14 amino acids long.

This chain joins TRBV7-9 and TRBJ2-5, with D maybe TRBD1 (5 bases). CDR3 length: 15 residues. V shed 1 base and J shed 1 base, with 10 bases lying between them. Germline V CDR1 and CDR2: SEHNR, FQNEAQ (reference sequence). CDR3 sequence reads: CASSLDDSFQETQYF. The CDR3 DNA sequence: TGTGCCAGCAGCTTAGATGACAGCTTCCAAGAGACCCAGTACTTC.